The 25 T cell receptor beta chains below come from one sample, sequenced in a study of cytomegalovirus exposure and HLA in healthy donors. PCR was performed using 60 Vbeta and 13 Jbeta primers. Clones were read by immunoSEQ multiplex PCR, and TCRdb kept only the in-frame ones, dropping some. This table holds 200,000 to 250,000 clones, approximately 80% found once. Specimen: PBMCs. These receptors were collected from a man between 25 and 39 years old in good health and CMV-seronegative.

The V and J genes are TRBV19 and TRBJ2-1; D may be TRBD2 (6 bases). Germline V gene lookup returns CDR1 LNHDA and CDR2 SQIVND (reference sequence). With 3 bases removed from V and 9 bases from J, the gap between germline ends came to 12 bases. The CDR3 length is 13 residues. CDR3 nucleotides: TGTGCCAGTAGTATCCGTGGCGGGGCTGAGCAGTTCTTC. It specifies CASSIRGGAEQFF.

The CDR3 nucleotides are TGTGCCAGCAGTGTGGGCAGGGACTACGAGCAGTACTTC. Protein: CASSVGRDYEQYF. J is TRBJ2-7 and V is TRBV6-5, with D perhaps matching TRBD1 (5 bases). Per germline, CDR1 MNHEY and CDR2 SVGAGI. The CDR3 runs to 13 residues. Deletions cut 5 bases from V and 3 bases from J, with 11 bases between.

This chain joins TRBV19 and TRBJ2-5; maybe TRBD1 (5 bases). This CDR3 contains 13 residues. V lost 8 bases and J lost 5, with 15 bases in between. Per the germline V gene, CDR1 is LNHDA and CDR2 is SQIVND (reference sequence). The CDR3 is CASSDTPRETQYF. The CDR3 coding sequence is TGTGCCAGTTCGGACACCCCCAGGGAGACCCAGTACTTC.

The V gene is TRBV5-1, the J gene TRBJ1-1, with D perhaps TRBD1 (5 bases). The ends were cut back, 4 bases at V and 1 base at J, with 14 bases in the middle. Germline CDR1 is SGHRS and CDR2 is YFSETQ. This CDR3 contains 15 residues. The CDR3 bases are TGCGCCAGCAGCGGTTCGACAGCCAGGAACACTGAAGCTTTCTTT. Its protein product is CASSGSTARNTEAFF.

The V and J genes are TRBV2 and TRBJ2-7, with D possibly being TRBD1 (7 bases). CDR1 SNHLY and CDR2 FYNNEI come from the germline V gene. This CDR3 comprises 20 residues. V lost 5 bases, J lost 3 bases, and 32 bases lay in between. CDR3 in DNA: TGTGCCAGCAGTCCTGGAGGGGGCCGGGCTCAATCCTACTACCTCTACGAGCAGTACTTC. Protein: CASSPGGGRAQSYYLYEQYF.

The chain combines TRBV6-5 with TRBJ2-5, with TRBD1 matching over 10 bases. This CDR3 region has 14 residues. Per germline, CDR1 MNHEY and CDR2 SVGAGI. V shed 4 bases, J shed 4 bases, and the junction held 3 bases outside the gene matches. The CDR3 sequence: CASSSTGGRETQYF. The CDR3 DNA is TGTGCCAGCAGTTCGACAGGGGGCCGAGAGACCCAGTACTTC.

A word on this clone: Other DNA sequences in this sample translate to the same CDR3. This chain connects TRBV4-1 to TRBJ2-1, with TRBD1 matching over 8 bases. Germline V gene lookup returns CDR1 MGHRA and CDR2 YSYEKL. This CDR3 region has 15 residues. The V segment lost 1 base and the J segment 4 bases; nucleotides outside the gene matches: 3. For the CDR3, the DNA is TGCGCCAGCAGCCAAGGACAGGGGAGTTACAATGAGCAGTTCTTC. It translates to CASSQGQGSYNEQFF.

CDR3 amino acids: CASSPWTGTDTQYF. For the CDR3, the DNA is TGTGCCAGCAGTCCCTGGACAGGCACAGATACGCAGTATTTT. The chain combines TRBV6-1 with TRBJ2-3; tentatively, D is TRBD1 (6 bases). CDR1 MNHNS and CDR2 SASEGT come from the germline V gene. Trimming pared 5 bases from V and 1 base from J, leaving 10 bases between. CDR3 length: 14 amino acids.

The chain has TRBV11-2 and TRBJ2-5, with a weak D call TRBD1 (5 bases). Gene TRBJ2-7 matches the end of the DNA better, so the J call may be wrong. Germline V gene data show CDR1 as SGHAT and CDR2 as FQNNGV. CDR3 length: 15 residues. The CDR3 region has the DNA TGTGCCAGCAGCTCTAGTCAGGGCGTTTGGGGCGAGCAGTACTTC. Its translation is CASSSSQGVWGEQYF.

This sequence joins TRBV5-1 and TRBJ2-2; D gene uncertain. Germline CDR1 SGHRS, CDR2 YFSETQ. The ends were cut back, 3 bases at V and 2 bases at J, with 11 bases in the middle. The CDR3 extends over 15 amino acids. Here the CDR3 reads CASSSRFLNTGELFF. The DNA of the CDR3 is TGCGCCAGCAGCTCCCGGTTCCTAAACACCGGGGAGCTGTTTTTT.

This clone was detected a few times. The gene calls are TRBV28 and TRBJ1-5, with a tentative D call TRBD1 (5 bases). Trimming removed 5 bases at V and 2 bases at J, with 10 bases between. This CDR3 contains 14 residues. CDR1 and CDR2 from the germline V gene are MDHEN and SYDVKM. The CDR3 bases are TGTGCCAGCAGTCCCCCCAGGGGCAATCAGCCCCAGCATTTT. As protein: CASSPPRGNQPQHF.

Only one count was recorded for this clone. The CDR3 nucleotides are TGTGCCAGCAGTTCCCGGGACAGGAACAATGAAAAACTGTTTTTT. Its translation is CASSSRDRNNEKLFF. The V gene is TRBV6-6, the J gene TRBJ1-4; 8 nucleotides line up with TRBD1. This CDR3 spans 15 amino acids. Germline lookup yields CDR1 MNHNY and CDR2 SVGAGI (reference sequence). The V segment lost 4 bases and the J segment 5 bases; nucleotides outside the gene matches: 6.

V gene TRBV4-1 combines with J gene TRBJ1-1; possibly TRBD1 for D (5 bases). The CDR3 length is 15 residues. Germline V gene data show CDR1 as MGHRA and CDR2 as YSYEKL. The V end was cut by 4 bases, the J end by 2 bases, with 14 bases between. CDR3: CASSRTDSPNTEAFF. The CDR3 DNA follows: TGCGCCAGCAGCCGTACCGACAGCCCTAACACTGAAGCTTTCTTT.

V usage is TRBV6-5 and J usage is TRBJ2-2; D is unresolved. V lost 0 bases and J 1 base, leaving 9 bases between the germline ends. Germline CDR1 reads MNHEY; CDR2 reads SVGAGI. The CDR3 covers 16 residues. The chain's CDR3 is CASSYSLTLNTGELFF. The DNA for the CDR3 is TGTGCCAGCAGTTACTCATTGACACTGAACACCGGGGAGCTGTTTTTT.

In its sample, this clone was seen once. A junction boundary mismatches the germline segment, possibly from a read error. The rearrangement uses TRBV7-7 and TRBJ2-3, with 7 bases identical to TRBD2. There are 14 residues in the CDR3. In germline, CDR1 is SSHAT, CDR2 FNYEAQ (reference sequence). CDR3 in amino acids: CASSQSGARDTQYF. The CDR3 DNA follows: TGTGCTAGCAGCCAGAGCGGGGCCAGAGATACGCAGTATTTT.

The chain uses TRBV9 and TRBJ1-1; 7 bases agree with TRBD1. The J segment lost 1 base and the V segment lost 2 bases, leaving 11 bases of the junction unmatched. Germline-derived CDR1 and CDR2 are SGDLS and YYNGEE. The CDR3 totals 17 residues. The DNA of the CDR3 is TGTGCCAGCAGCGTCCAGGGGGGTGTATTTTCGAACACTGAAGCTTTCTTT. Residues: CASSVQGGVFSNTEAFF. The whole variable domain, filled in from reference TRBV9 and TRBJ1-1, reads DSGVTQTPKHLITATGQRVTLRCSPRSGDLSVYWYQQSLDQGLQFLIQYYNGEERAKGNILERFSAQQFPDLHSELNLSSLELGDSALYFCASSVQGGVFSNTEAFFGQGTRLTVV.

The genes are TRBV5-1 and TRBJ2-3; D may be TRBD1 (5 bases). CDR1 SGHRS and CDR2 YFSETQ come from the germline V gene. The CDR3 runs 15 residues. Trimming pared 3 bases from V and 4 bases from J, leaving 15 bases between. The CDR3 spells CASSSNILTADTQYF. CDR3 DNA sequence: TGCGCCAGCAGCTCGAACATTTTGACAGCAGATACGCAGTATTTT. Full variable domain (outside the CDR3, taken from reference TRBV5-1 and TRBJ2-3): KAGVTQTPRYLIKTRGQQVTLSCSPISGHRSVSWYQQTPGQGLQFLFEYFSETQRNKGNFPGRFSGRQFSNSRSEMNVSTLELGDSALYLCASSSNILTADTQYFGPGTRLTVL.

Of note for this clone: This sample includes further DNA sequences coding for the same CDR3. This chain links TRBV6-5 with TRBJ1-6; TRBD1 agrees at 9 bases. With V trimmed by 6 bases and J by 9 bases, 9 bases remained unmatched. Germline V gives CDR1 MNHEY, CDR2 SVGAGI. The CDR3 is 15 amino acids. CDR3 in amino acids: CASSYGGQGGSPLHF. As DNA, the CDR3 is TGTGCCAGCAGCTACGGGGGACAGGGCGGTTCACCCCTCCACTTT.

The chain has TRBV4-3 and TRBJ2-1; D is perhaps TRBD1 (6 bases). The CDR3 consists of 16 residues. Trimming removed 0 bases at V and 1 base at J, with 10 bases between. Per the germline V gene, CDR1 is LGHNA and CDR2 is YSLEER. CDR3 region: CASSQDQGGSYNEQFF. The CDR3 DNA follows: TGCGCCAGCAGCCAAGATCAAGGGGGATCCTACAATGAGCAGTTCTTC.

This chain joins TRBV4-2 and TRBJ2-7; perhaps TRBD2 as D (5 bases). The CDR3 is 15 amino acids. V lost 0 bases and J 3 bases, leaving 12 bases between the germline ends. Germline-derived CDR1 and CDR2 are LGHNA and YNFKEQ. CDR3 DNA sequence: TGTGCCAGCAGCCAAGATCAAGGACGGGGCTACGAGCAGTACTTC. Amino acid sequence: CASSQDQGRGYEQYF.

This clone was seen only a few times. The chain employs TRBV18 and TRBJ2-7, with D maybe TRBD2 (6 bases). Germline-derived CDR1 and CDR2 are KGHSH and LQKENI. The V end lost 5 bases, the J end lost 6 bases, and 17 bases lay between the germline ends. The CDR3 is 14 amino acids. This chain's CDR3 is CASSSLGGEVEQYF. In DNA form, the CDR3 reads TGTGCCAGCTCAAGTTTAGGAGGGGAGGTCGAGCAGTACTTC.

V is TRBV5-5 and J is TRBJ1-2, with D perhaps TRBD1 (6 bases). This CDR3 comprises 15 residues. V was cut by 2 bases and J by 5 bases, with 16 bases left in between. Per germline, CDR1 SGHKS and CDR2 YYEKEE (reference sequence). The CDR3 coding sequence is TGTGCCAGCAGCTTTAAAAGGGACGGACAGTATGGCTACACCTTC. Translating gives CASSFKRDGQYGYTF.

The chain joins TRBV7-2 to TRBJ2-2; D is unclear. Germline lookup yields CDR1 SGHTA and CDR2 FQGNSA. The CDR3 sequence is 14 residues long. V was shortened by 5 bases and J by 1 base, with 8 bases between the two germline ends. The CDR3 region is CASSRQVNTGELFF. Here the CDR3 DNA reads TGTGCCAGCAGCCGGCAGGTGAACACCGGGGAGCTGTTTTTT.

This chain connects TRBV28 to TRBJ1-5, with 8 bases fitting TRBD1. Germline trimming cut 5 bases from V and 3 bases from J; bases unmatched to any gene: 3. Germline lookup yields CDR1 MDHEN and CDR2 SYDVKM. The CDR3 contains 14 residues. CDR3 nucleotides: TGTGCCAGCAGTCAGACAGGGGCCAATCAGCCCCAGCATTTT. The encoded protein is CASSQTGANQPQHF.

This clone was seen more than once but under ten times. The rearrangement uses TRBV5-8 and TRBJ2-1; 8 bases map to TRBD2. V lost 4 bases, J lost 6 bases, and 12 bases stayed unmatched. The germline gives CDR1 SGHTS, CDR2 YDEGEE. The CDR3 has 16 residues. The CDR3 bases are TGTGCCAGCAGCCTGCTAGTCGGGGGGGGTTTCAATGAGCAGTTCTTC. It codes for CASSLLVGGGFNEQFF.